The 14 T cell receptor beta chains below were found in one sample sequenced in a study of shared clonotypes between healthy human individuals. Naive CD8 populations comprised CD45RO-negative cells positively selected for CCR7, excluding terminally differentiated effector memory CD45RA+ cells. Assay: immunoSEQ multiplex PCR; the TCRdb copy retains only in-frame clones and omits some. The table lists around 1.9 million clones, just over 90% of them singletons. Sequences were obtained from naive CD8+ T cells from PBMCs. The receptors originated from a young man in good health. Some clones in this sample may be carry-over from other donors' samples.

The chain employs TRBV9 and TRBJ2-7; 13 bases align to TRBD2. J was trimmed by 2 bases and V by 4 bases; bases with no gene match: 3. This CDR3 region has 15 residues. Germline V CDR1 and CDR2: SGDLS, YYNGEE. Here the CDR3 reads CASSFGLAGAYEQYF. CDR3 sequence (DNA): TGTGCCAGCAGCTTCGGACTAGCGGGAGCCTACGAGCAGTACTTC.

CDR3 nucleotides: TGTGCCAGCAGCTACGGACGGCTTAACTATGGCTACACCTTC. This translates into CASSYGRLNYGYTF. The chain uses TRBV25-1 and TRBJ1-2; no clear D. Germline CDR1 is MGHDK and CDR2 is SYGVNS. The CDR3 is 14 residues long. The germline V and J ends were trimmed by 6 bases and 1 base, with 12 bases remaining between them.

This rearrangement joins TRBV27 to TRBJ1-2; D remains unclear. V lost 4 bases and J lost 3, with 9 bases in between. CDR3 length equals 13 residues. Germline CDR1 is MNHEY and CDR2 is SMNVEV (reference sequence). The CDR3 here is CASSSDVYYGYTF. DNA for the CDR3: TGTGCCAGCAGTTCAGATGTATACTATGGCTACACCTTC.

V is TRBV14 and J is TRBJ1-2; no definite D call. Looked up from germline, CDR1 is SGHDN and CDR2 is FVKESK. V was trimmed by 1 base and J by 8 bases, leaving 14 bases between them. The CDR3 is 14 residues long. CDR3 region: CASSQVKGLGGYTF. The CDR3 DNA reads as TGTGCCAGCAGCCAAGTGAAGGGCCTCGGAGGCTACACCTTC. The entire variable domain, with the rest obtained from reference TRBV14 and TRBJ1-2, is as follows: EAGVTQFPSHSVIEKGQTVTLRCDPISGHDNLYWYRRVMGKEIKFLLHFVKESKQDESGMPNNRFLAERTGGTYSTLKVQPAELEDSGVYFCASSQVKGLGGYTFGSGTRLTVV.

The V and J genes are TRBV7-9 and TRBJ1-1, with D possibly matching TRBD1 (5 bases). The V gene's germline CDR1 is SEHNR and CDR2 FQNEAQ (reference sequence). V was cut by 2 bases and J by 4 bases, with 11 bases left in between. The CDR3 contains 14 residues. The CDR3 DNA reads TGTGCCAGCAGCTTACAGGGCGCGGGCACTGAAGCTTTCTTT. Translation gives CASSLQGAGTEAFF. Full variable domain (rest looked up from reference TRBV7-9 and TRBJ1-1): DTGVSQNPRHKITKRGQNVTFRCDPISEHNRLYWYRQTLGQGPEFLTYFQNEAQLEKSRLLSDRFSAERPKGSFSTLEIQRTEQGDSAMYLCASSLQGAGTEAFFGQGTRLTVV.

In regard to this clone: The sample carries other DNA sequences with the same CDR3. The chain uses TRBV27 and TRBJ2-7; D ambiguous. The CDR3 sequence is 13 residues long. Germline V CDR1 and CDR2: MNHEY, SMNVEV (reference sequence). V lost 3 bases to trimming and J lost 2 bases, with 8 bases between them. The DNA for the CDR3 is TGTGCCAGCAGTTTTGGAACCACCTACGAGCAGTACTTC. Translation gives CASSFGTTYEQYF.

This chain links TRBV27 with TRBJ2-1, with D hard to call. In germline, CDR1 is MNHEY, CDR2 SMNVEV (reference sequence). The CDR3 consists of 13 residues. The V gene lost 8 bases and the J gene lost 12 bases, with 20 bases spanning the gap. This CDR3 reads CASSASLGYRQFF. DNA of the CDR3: TGTGCCAGCTCGGCGTCGTTGGGGTATAGGCAGTTCTTC.

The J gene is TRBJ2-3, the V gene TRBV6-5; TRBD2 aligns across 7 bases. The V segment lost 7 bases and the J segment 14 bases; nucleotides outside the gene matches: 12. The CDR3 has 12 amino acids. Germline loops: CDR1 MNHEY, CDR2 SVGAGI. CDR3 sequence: CASKPTSGEVYF. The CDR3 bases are TGTGCCAGCAAGCCCACCAGCGGGGAGGTGTATTTT.

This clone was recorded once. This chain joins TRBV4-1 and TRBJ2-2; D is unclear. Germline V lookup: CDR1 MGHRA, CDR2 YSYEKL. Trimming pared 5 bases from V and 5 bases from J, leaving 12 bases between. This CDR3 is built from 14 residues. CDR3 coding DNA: TGCGCCAGCAGCATTCGGACGACAACCGGGGAGCTGTTTTTT. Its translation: CASSIRTTTGELFF.

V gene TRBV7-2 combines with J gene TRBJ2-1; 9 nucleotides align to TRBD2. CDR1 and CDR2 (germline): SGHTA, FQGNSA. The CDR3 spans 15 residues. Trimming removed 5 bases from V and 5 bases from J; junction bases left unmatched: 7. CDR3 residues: CASSPRVAGDNEQFF. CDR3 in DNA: TGTGCCAGCAGCCCCCGGGTAGCGGGGGACAATGAGCAGTTCTTC.

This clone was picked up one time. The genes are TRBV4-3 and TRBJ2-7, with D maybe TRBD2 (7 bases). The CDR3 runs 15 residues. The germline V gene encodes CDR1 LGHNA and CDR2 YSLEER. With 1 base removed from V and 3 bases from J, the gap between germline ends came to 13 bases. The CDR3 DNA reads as TGCGCCAGCAGCCAAGGGGGGGGGCGATTCTACGAGCAGTACTTC. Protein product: CASSQGGGRFYEQYF.

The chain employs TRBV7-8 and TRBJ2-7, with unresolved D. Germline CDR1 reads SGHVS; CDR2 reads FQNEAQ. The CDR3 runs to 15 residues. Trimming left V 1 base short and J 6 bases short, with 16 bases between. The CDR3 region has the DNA TGTGCCAGCAGCTTAGAGGTAGGGCGAGCTCTCGAGCAGTACTTC. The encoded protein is CASSLEVGRALEQYF.

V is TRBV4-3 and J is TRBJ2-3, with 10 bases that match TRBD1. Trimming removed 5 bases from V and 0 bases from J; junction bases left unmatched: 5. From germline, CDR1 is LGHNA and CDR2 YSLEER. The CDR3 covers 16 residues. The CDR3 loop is CASSNDRGQSTDTQYF. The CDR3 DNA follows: TGCGCCAGCAGCAATGACAGGGGGCAGAGCACAGATACGCAGTATTTT.

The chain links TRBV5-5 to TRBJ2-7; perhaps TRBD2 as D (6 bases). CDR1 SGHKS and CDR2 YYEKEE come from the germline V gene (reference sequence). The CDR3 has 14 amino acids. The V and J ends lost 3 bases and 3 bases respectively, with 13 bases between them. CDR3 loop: CASSWGDRGYEQYF. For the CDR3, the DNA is TGTGCCAGCAGCTGGGGGGACCGGGGCTACGAGCAGTACTTC.